These 28 T cell receptor beta chains were sequenced from one sample in a study of monozygotic twins with inflammatory bowel disease. Following a re-call of the 5' RACE reads, TCRdb has one entry per CDR3 protein and lacks DNA. Recorded for this sample: over 35,000 distinct CDR3 sequences. Source material: blood. The receptor set was obtained from a human donor with ulcerative colitis or Crohn's disease, or a healthy co-twin of an affected twin (not recorded which).

The chain recombines TRBV4-1 with TRBJ1-2; the TCRdb call, TRBD1, lacks DNA for checking. This CDR3 is 14 amino acids long. Germline V gives CDR1 MGHRA, CDR2 YSYEKL. The CDR3: CASSQDPDSYGYTF.

This chain joins TRBV9 and TRBJ2-5. Germline CDR1 reads SGDLS; CDR2 reads YYNGEE. This CDR3 comprises 12 residues. The CDR3 is CASSVGQETQYF.

This clonotype shows up as medium-sized (0.01 to 0.1%) by frequency. The rearrangement links TRBV20-1 to TRBJ2-1; the TCRdb call, TRBD2, lacks DNA for checking. The CDR3 runs to 14 residues. CDR1 is DFQATT and CDR2 is SNEGSKA in the germline V gene (reference sequence). The chain's CDR3 is CSASASGSTNEQFF.

CDR3 residues: CASNMGGNTEAFF. This chain connects TRBV6-6 to TRBJ1-1; the TCRdb D gene call, TRBD1, has no DNA to confirm it. CDR1 and CDR2 from the germline V gene are MNHNY and SVGAGI (reference sequence). The CDR3 sequence is 13 residues long.

V and J are TRBV20-1 and TRBJ1-4; TCRdb returns TRBD1, unconfirmable since there is no DNA. The length of the CDR3 is 15 residues. The germline V gene encodes CDR1 DFQATT and CDR2 SNEGSKA (reference sequence). The CDR3 protein is CSPKDRGKANEKLFF.

This sequence joins TRBV5-1 and TRBJ2-3; TCRdb lists TRBD2, though no DNA is available to test this call. The CDR3 has 16 residues. From germline, CDR1 is SGHRS and CDR2 YFSETQ. The CDR3 sequence: CASSPLAGGSTDTQYF.

This rearrangement joins TRBV5-1 to TRBJ2-1; TCRdb returns TRBD2, unconfirmable since there is no DNA. The CDR3 covers 16 residues. CDR1 and CDR2 from the germline V gene are SGHRS and YFSETQ. The CDR3 region is CASSFPLAGGLNEQFF.

The rearrangement links TRBV2 to TRBJ1-1; there is no DNA to check the TCRdb D call of TRBD1. In germline, CDR1 is SNHLY, CDR2 FYNNEI. This CDR3 has 13 residues. The CDR3 loop reads CASSFSGGGEAFF.

This chain uses TRBV4-3 with TRBJ2-3; TCRdb lists TRBD1, though no DNA is available to test this call. The CDR3 runs 16 residues. Germline V gene data show CDR1 as LGHNA and CDR2 as YSLEER. The CDR3 region is CASSQDSGGRSDTQYF.

The chain is built from TRBV28 and TRBJ2-6. The CDR3 length is 14 residues. Germline loops: CDR1 MDHEN, CDR2 SYDVKM. CDR3 protein: CATRPTSGANVLTF.

The V gene is TRBV6-4, the J gene TRBJ2-1; TCRdb indicates TRBD2, and absent DNA this call remains unverified. Germline V gene data show CDR1 as MRHNA and CDR2 as SNTAGT. The CDR3 is 15 residues long. The chain's CDR3 is CASRRLAGEINEQFF.

V gene TRBV2 combines with J gene TRBJ2-6. This CDR3 has 16 amino acids. Germline CDR1 reads SNHLY; CDR2 reads FYNNEI. Here the CDR3 reads CASRERAGSGANVLTF.

The V and J genes are TRBV7-9 and TRBJ1-1; TCRdb designates TRBD1, a call that cannot be tested without DNA. From germline, CDR1 is SEHNR and CDR2 FQNEAQ (reference sequence). This CDR3 comprises 16 residues. The CDR3 spells CASSLRTGQMNTEAFF.

The V gene is TRBV27, the J gene TRBJ1-5; there is no DNA to check the TCRdb D call of TRBD1. CDR1 MNHEY and CDR2 SMNVEV come from the germline V gene (reference sequence). This CDR3 has 16 residues. CDR3 protein: CASATRGTLGNQPQHF.

The chain carries TRBV12-3 or TRBV12-4 and TRBJ1-3; TCRdb gives TRBD1 as the D gene, but with no DNA this cannot be confirmed. The CDR3 contains 16 residues. Here the CDR3 reads CASSRGSTGGENTIYF.

The rearrangement joins TRBV10-3 to TRBJ2-3; with no DNA, the TCRdb D assignment of TRBD2 cannot be verified. Germline CDR1 and CDR2: ENHRY and SYGVKD. This CDR3 is built from 13 residues. The chain's CDR3 is CAIKAGGSDTQHF.

This chain links TRBV7-8 with TRBJ2-3; no DNA is available, so the TRBD2 call from TCRdb remains unchecked. The CDR3 is 13 amino acids. CDR1 and CDR2 (germline): SGHVS, FQNEAQ. CDR3 amino acids: CASSLGGWDTQYF.

V usage is TRBV6-1 and J usage is TRBJ1-5. CDR1 is MNHNS, CDR2 SASEGT, per germline. This CDR3 is built from 13 residues. The CDR3 is CASTSYRGQPQHF.

The CDR3 is CASSLGLAGGPMETQYF. The chain joins TRBV5-1 to TRBJ2-5; TCRdb returns TRBD2, unconfirmable since there is no DNA. The CDR3 is made up of 17 amino acids. CDR1 is SGHRS and CDR2 is YFSETQ in the germline V gene.

The chain has TRBV18 and TRBJ2-2. This CDR3 contains 14 residues. CDR1 is KGHSH and CDR2 is LQKENI in the germline V gene. The CDR3 here is CASSRQINTGELFF.

The V gene is TRBV28, the J gene TRBJ2-7; TCRdb's assignment of TRBD1 cannot be checked, as there is no DNA. The germline gives CDR1 MDHEN, CDR2 SYDVKM. This CDR3 spans 14 amino acids. CDR3 sequence: CASSLGGGTYEQYF.

The chain is built from TRBV5-1 and TRBJ2-3. Germline loops: CDR1 SGHRS, CDR2 YFSETQ. The CDR3 has 13 residues. CDR3: CASSFGAPDTQYF.

The gene calls are TRBV10-3 and TRBJ2-7; TCRdb picks TRBD1, but there is no DNA to check that call. This CDR3 is built from 14 residues. Germline CDR1 and CDR2: ENHRY and SYGVKD. The CDR3 here is CAIRGTGDRNEQYF.

V usage is TRBV28 and J usage is TRBJ1-5; the D gene TCRdb calls, TRBD1, cannot be checked with no DNA. The CDR3 has 17 amino acids. Germline V gene sequence: CDR1 MDHEN, CDR2 SYDVKM. CDR3 in amino acids: CASSLFQGEYSNQPQHF. Full variable domain (rest looked up from reference TRBV28 and TRBJ1-5): DVKVTQSSRYLVKRTGEKVFLECVQDMDHENMFWYRQDPGLGLRLIYFSYDVKMKEKGDIPEGYSVSREKKERFSLILESASTNQTSMYLCASSLFQGEYSNQPQHFGDGTRLSIL.

CDR3 loop: CATSEPELTDTQYF. The V gene is TRBV24-1, the J gene TRBJ2-3. CDR3 size: 14 residues. In germline, CDR1 is KGHDR, CDR2 SFDVKD.

The chain combines TRBV20-1 with TRBJ2-5; lacking DNA, the TRBD2 call made by TCRdb goes unchecked. This CDR3 comprises 16 residues. Germline lookup yields CDR1 DFQATT and CDR2 SNEGSKA (reference sequence). The CDR3 sequence is CSASPPGLGTQETQYF.

V usage is TRBV11-2 and J usage is TRBJ2-5; TCRdb lists TRBD1, though no DNA is available to test this call. The CDR3 has 15 residues. Germline V gives CDR1 SGHAT, CDR2 FQNNGV. CDR3 loop: CASSPTGGGQETQYF.

The genes are TRBV5-1 and TRBJ2-3; no DNA is available, so the TRBD2 call from TCRdb remains unchecked. This CDR3 is 14 amino acids long. Germline CDR1 and CDR2: SGHRS and YFSETQ. The CDR3 here is CASWGLERTDTQYF.